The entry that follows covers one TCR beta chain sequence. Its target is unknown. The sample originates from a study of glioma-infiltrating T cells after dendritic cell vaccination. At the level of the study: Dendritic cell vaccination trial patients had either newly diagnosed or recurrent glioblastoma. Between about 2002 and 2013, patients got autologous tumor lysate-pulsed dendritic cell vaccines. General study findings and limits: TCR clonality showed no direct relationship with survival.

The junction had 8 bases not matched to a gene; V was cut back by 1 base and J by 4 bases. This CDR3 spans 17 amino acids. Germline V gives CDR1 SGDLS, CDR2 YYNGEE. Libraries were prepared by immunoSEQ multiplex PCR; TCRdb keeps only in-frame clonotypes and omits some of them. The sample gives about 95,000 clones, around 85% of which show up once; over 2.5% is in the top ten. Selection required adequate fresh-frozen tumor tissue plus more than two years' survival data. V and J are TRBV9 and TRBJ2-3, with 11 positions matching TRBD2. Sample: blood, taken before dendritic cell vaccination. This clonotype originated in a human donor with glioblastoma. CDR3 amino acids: CASSVSLAGGGSDTQYF. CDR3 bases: TGTGCCAGCAGCGTATCCCTAGCGGGGGGTGGATCAGATACGCAGTATTTT. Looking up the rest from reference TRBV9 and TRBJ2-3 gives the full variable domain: DSGVTQTPKHLITATGQRVTLRCSPRSGDLSVYWYQQSLDQGLQFLIQYYNGEERAKGNILERFSAQQFPDLHSELNLSSLELGDSALYFCASSVSLAGGGSDTQYFGPGTRLTVL.